The 31 T cell receptor beta chains given below trace back to one sample, sequenced in a study of identical twins. Using its own MiXCR run on the 5' RACE reads, TCRdb lists one record per CDR3 protein. This table holds 500,000 to 600,000 distinct CDR3 sequences, roughly a fifth found once. These data are also associated with another study on T cells expressing NK-cell markers.

The sequenced sample consisted of CD4+ T cells sorted from blood. These receptors were taken from a woman between 18 and 29 years old in good health.

Only a few counts were recorded for this clonotype. The chain has TRBV18 and TRBJ1-5; D gene ambiguous. Germline V lookup: CDR1 KGHSH, CDR2 LQKENI. This CDR3 contains 14 residues. Trimming stripped 1 base from V and 5 bases from J, with 9 bases between. CDR3: CASSPQTRDQPQHF. The DNA of the CDR3 is TGTGCCAGCTCACCACAAACCCGGGATCAGCCCCAGCATTTT.

This rearrangement joins TRBV6-5 to TRBJ2-3, with D unclear. The CDR3 spans 14 residues. The V end was cut by 4 bases, the J end by 1 base, with 9 bases between. CDR1 is MNHEY, CDR2 SVGAGI, per germline. CDR3: CASSSIMGTDTQYF. The CDR3 region has the DNA TGTGCCAGCAGTTCCATTATGGGCACAGATACGCAGTATTTT.

This chain uses TRBV2 with TRBJ2-2; possible D gene TRBD1, 5 bases. This CDR3 has 16 amino acids. Germline loops: CDR1 SNHLY, CDR2 FYNNEI. Trimming stripped 2 bases from V and 0 bases from J, with 10 bases between. The CDR3 bases are TGTGCCAGCAGTGAACAAGGGGTTTCGAACACCGGGGAGCTGTTTTTT. Its translation: CASSEQGVSNTGELFF. Filled out from reference TRBV2 and TRBJ2-2, the complete variable domain reads EPEVTQTPSHQVTQMGQEVILRCVPISNHLYFYWYRQILGQKVEFLVSFYNNEISEKSEIFDDQFSVERPDGSNFTLKIRSTKLEDSAMYFCASSEQGVSNTGELFFGEGSRLTVL.

The V call is TRBV20-1, the J call TRBJ2-1, with 12 positions matching TRBD2. Per the germline V gene, CDR1 is DFQATT and CDR2 is SNEGSKA (reference sequence). Losses at the gene ends were 5 bases for V and 3 bases for J; bases not matched to a gene: 17. This CDR3 has 19 amino acids. CDR3 nucleotide sequence: TGCAGTGCTCCCGGCGGGGCTAGCGGGAGGGGGCTTTACTACAATGAGCAGTTCTTC. As protein: CSAPGGASGRGLYYNEQFF.

This clonotype was recorded many times. This sequence joins TRBV20-1 and TRBJ2-1; D is unclear. V was shortened by 6 bases and J by 7 bases, with 7 bases between the two germline ends. This CDR3 region has 10 residues. The germline CDR1 and CDR2 sequences are DFQATT and SNEGSKA (reference sequence). The CDR3 region is CSAYGNEQFF. CDR3 nucleotides: TGCAGTGCGTATGGTAATGAGCAGTTCTTC.

The CDR3 here is CSASGRGPLLETQYF. Written as DNA, the CDR3 is TGCAGTGCTAGCGGACGGGGGCCCTTATTAGAGACCCAGTACTTC. This chain links TRBV20-1 with TRBJ2-5; TRBD1 or TRBD2 may be the D gene (6 bases each). Germline CDR1 and CDR2: DFQATT and SNEGSKA (reference sequence). This CDR3 comprises 15 residues. With 3 bases removed from V and 4 bases from J, the gap between germline ends came to 18 bases.

This clonotype turned up a few times. The junction does not match germline at one end; this may be a read error. The rearrangement joins TRBV20-1 to TRBJ2-5; the D gene is possibly TRBD1 (6 bases). The CDR3 runs to 13 residues. Germline lookup yields CDR1 DFQATT and CDR2 SNEGSKA (reference sequence). The CDR3 loop is CSAKRTVKETQYF. In nucleotides, the CDR3 is TGCAGTGCTAAGCGGACAGTAAAAGAGACCCAGTACTTT.

This rearrangement joins TRBV7-2 to TRBJ2-5; D unclear. From germline, CDR1 is SGHTA and CDR2 FQGNSA. CDR3 length equals 14 residues. Trimming took off 4 bases at V and 5 bases at J, with 14 bases between the two ends. The CDR3 DNA is TGTGCCAGCAGCTCATTCTTCCTAGGGGAGACCCAGTACTTC. Its translation is CASSSFFLGETQYF.

This clonotype was counted only a few times. V usage is TRBV20-1 and J usage is TRBJ1-2, with 12 bases fitting TRBD1. CDR3 length: 14 residues. J was trimmed by 7 bases and V by 5 bases; bases with no gene match: 8. The germline V gene encodes CDR1 DFQATT and CDR2 SNEGSKA (reference sequence). The CDR3 loop reads CSAGDRGRLPGYTF. The CDR3 region has the DNA TGCAGTGCTGGGGACAGGGGGCGCTTACCTGGCTACACCTTC.

This clonotype showed up just a few times. The V gene is TRBV29-1, the J gene TRBJ1-1, with a tentative D call TRBD1 (6 bases). The length of the CDR3 is 11 residues. With 6 bases removed from V and 7 bases from J, the gap between germline ends came to 12 bases. Germline V gene data show CDR1 as SQVTM and CDR2 as ANQGSEA. The CDR3 is CSVAGTHEAFF. In DNA, the CDR3 is TGCAGCGTAGCCGGGACACATGAAGCTTTCTTT. The variable domain in full, with the rest retrieved from reference TRBV29-1 and TRBJ1-1, is SAVISQKPSRDICQRGTSLTIQCQVDSQVTMMFWYRQQPGQSLTLIATANQGSEATYESGFVIDKFPISRPNLTFSTLTVSNMSPEDSSIYLCSVAGTHEAFFGQGTRLTVV.

This clonotype was observed a few times. The genes are TRBV4-3 and TRBJ2-7; 7 nucleotides line up with TRBD2. The V gene's germline CDR1 is LGHNA and CDR2 YSLEER. The CDR3 is made up of 18 amino acids. With 0 bases clipped from V and 0 bases from J, the junction kept 11 bases outside the gene matches. The CDR3 spells CASSQDNRGGGGSYEQYF. Here the CDR3 DNA reads TGCGCCAGCAGCCAAGATAATCGCGGCGGGGGAGGCTCCTACGAGCAGTACTTC.

Only a few counts were recorded for this clonotype. The rearrangement uses TRBV7-7 and TRBJ1-4; D unclear. Germline lookup yields CDR1 SSHAT and CDR2 FNYEAQ (reference sequence). V was cut by 5 bases and J by 0 bases, with 4 bases left in between. This CDR3 comprises 13 residues. The CDR3: CASSPATNEKLFF. The CDR3 DNA reads TGTGCCAGCAGCCCTGCAACTAATGAAAAACTGTTTTTT.

This clonotype was picked up a small number of times. V gene TRBV11-2 combines with J gene TRBJ2-7, with TRBD1 identical over 8 bases. Germline V gene sequence: CDR1 SGHAT, CDR2 FQNNGV. The CDR3 sequence is 15 residues long. V gave up 5 bases and J gave up 5 bases; unmatched junction bases: 11. CDR3 sequence: CASSDPRQGSHEQYF. The CDR3 DNA reads as TGTGCCAGCAGCGACCCGAGACAGGGGTCCCACGAGCAGTACTTC.

The rearrangement joins TRBV7-9 to TRBJ1-4, with D perhaps TRBD1 (5 bases). The germline CDR1 and CDR2 sequences are SEHNR and FQNEAQ (reference sequence). Trimming removed 5 bases at V and 7 bases at J, with 17 bases between. CDR3 length: 15 amino acids. This chain's CDR3 is CASSPRGGASEKLFF. CDR3 DNA: TGTGCCAGCAGCCCACGGGGAGGGGCTAGTGAAAAACTGTTTTTT.

In this sample, this clonotype turned up a few times. The chain links TRBV20-1 to TRBJ1-1, with a possible D match to TRBD1 (6 bases). V was shortened by 0 bases and J by 6 bases, with 11 bases between the two germline ends. CDR1 and CDR2 from the germline V gene are DFQATT and SNEGSKA (reference sequence). The CDR3 extends over 13 amino acids. The CDR3 bases are TGCAGTGCTAGAGATGTCAGGGGCGCTGAAGCTTTCTTT. Its translation: CSARDVRGAEAFF.

This chain connects TRBV29-1 to TRBJ2-5; the match to TRBD2 covers 13 bases. CDR3 length: 14 residues. J gave up 5 bases and V 7 bases, and 7 bases lay outside the gene matches. Germline-derived CDR1 and CDR2 are SQVTM and ANQGSEA. The CDR3 DNA reads as TGCAGCGCCGGACTAGCGGGAGAAGGGGAGACCCAGTACTTC. Its translation: CSAGLAGEGETQYF.

Many counts were recorded for this clonotype. The CDR3 loop reads CSVGGTYEQYF. The CDR3 coding sequence is TGCAGCGTCGGGGGCACCTACGAGCAGTACTTC. The chain couples TRBV29-1 to TRBJ2-7; D is possibly TRBD1 or TRBD2 (6 bases each). Germline CDR1 and CDR2: SQVTM and ANQGSEA. Deletions cut 6 bases from V and 2 bases from J, with 8 bases between. CDR3 length: 11 amino acids.

V usage is TRBV6-2 or TRBV6-3 and J usage is TRBJ1-5; TRBD1 aligns across 7 bases. V lost 6 bases, J lost 9 bases, and 8 bases stayed unmatched. The CDR3 contains 13 residues. Germline loops: CDR1 MNHEY, CDR2 SVGEGT. CDR3 nucleotide sequence: TGTGCCAGCAGAACAGGGGACCCTCGGCCCCAGCATTTT. As protein: CASRTGDPRPQHF.

Only a few counts were recorded for this clonotype. The V and J genes are TRBV6-5 and TRBJ2-1, with 8 bases aligning to TRBD2. The J segment lost 10 bases and the V segment lost 6 bases, leaving 5 bases of the junction unmatched. The CDR3 consists of 12 residues. The germline V gene has CDR1 MNHEY and CDR2 SVGAGI. The CDR3 loop reads CASSQSGREQFF. CDR3 DNA sequence: TGTGCCAGCAGCCAAAGCGGGAGAGAGCAGTTCTTC.

The V gene is TRBV6-5, the J gene TRBJ1-5; D not certain. V was cut by 4 bases and J by 4 bases, with 8 bases left in between. The CDR3 length is 13 residues. Germline V gene lookup returns CDR1 MNHEY and CDR2 SVGAGI. The CDR3 nucleotides read TGTGCCAGCAGTTCCGCGCTGAATCAGCCCCAGCATTTT. Amino acids: CASSSALNQPQHF.

This clonotype has just a few counts. The rearrangement uses TRBV20-1 and TRBJ2-5, with D perhaps matching TRBD2 (5 bases). Between the trimmed V and J ends, which lost 1 base and 5 bases, there was a span of 14 bases. The length of the CDR3 is 14 residues. Germline V gives CDR1 DFQATT, CDR2 SNEGSKA (reference sequence). The CDR3 DNA follows: TGCAGTGCTAGAGCTACCCCTCGGGGTGAGACCCAGTACTTC. It encodes CSARATPRGETQYF.

This clonotype was counted only a few times. This sequence joins TRBV6-1 and TRBJ2-5; 7 nucleotides line up with TRBD1. This CDR3 contains 14 residues. The germline V gene encodes CDR1 MNHNS and CDR2 SASEGT. V was pared by 6 bases and J by 3 bases, with 7 bases of the junction left unmatched. CDR3 DNA: TGTGCCAGCAGCGCCGGGACAGCGAAAGAGACCCAGTACTTC. Amino acid sequence: CASSAGTAKETQYF.

The CDR3 spells CSATDRVSYEQYF. CDR3 DNA: TGCAGTGCTACAGACAGGGTATCCTACGAGCAGTACTTC. This chain joins TRBV20-1 and TRBJ2-7; 7 bases agree with TRBD1. Germline V gene data show CDR1 as DFQATT and CDR2 as SNEGSKA (reference sequence). V lost 4 bases, J lost 1 base, and 4 bases stayed unmatched. The CDR3 totals 13 residues.

This clonotype was counted between two and nine times. This chain uses TRBV7-9 with TRBJ1-1, with D possibly being TRBD1 (5 bases). CDR3 length: 13 residues. Germline-derived CDR1 and CDR2 are SEHNR and FQNEAQ (reference sequence). V was clipped by 7 bases and J by 4 bases, with 13 bases between them. For the CDR3, the DNA is TGTGCCAGCACCCTTTACCAGGGCACTGAAGCTTTCTTT. Amino acids: CASTLYQGTEAFF.

The rearrangement joins TRBV2 to TRBJ2-5; D remains ambiguous. V lost 3 bases and J 3 bases, leaving 8 bases between the germline ends. Germline-derived CDR1 and CDR2 are SNHLY and FYNNEI. The CDR3 totals 13 residues. CDR3 sequence (DNA): TGTGCCAGCAGTGATGACTCCAAAGAGACCCAGTACTTC. Translating it yields CASSDDSKETQYF.

CDR3 protein: CASSYFSGGGYEQYF. CDR3 bases: TGTGCCAGCAGTTACTTTTCGGGAGGGGGTTACGAGCAGTACTTC. This rearrangement joins TRBV6-5 to TRBJ2-7; 8 bases fit TRBD2. J lost 4 bases, V lost 1 base, and 6 bases had no gene match. Germline lookup yields CDR1 MNHEY and CDR2 SVGAGI. The CDR3 length is 15 residues.

This clonotype was seen only a few times. The rearrangement uses TRBV12-3 or TRBV12-4 and TRBJ2-1; TRBD2 aligns across 7 bases. CDR3 length equals 18 residues. The V segment lost 4 bases and the J segment 2 bases; nucleotides outside the gene matches: 14. The CDR3 DNA sequence: TGTGCCAGCAGTTGGACGACCCTAGGGCTAGCGGCCTACAATGAGCAGTTCTTC. Translated, it gives CASSWTTLGLAAYNEQFF.

This clonotype appeared many times. The CDR3 loop is CASSVGIGGNRYNEQFF. CDR3 in DNA: TGTGCCAGCAGCGTAGGAATCGGGGGCAATCGATACAATGAGCAGTTCTTC. The genes are TRBV9 and TRBJ2-1; possibly TRBD1 or TRBD2 for D (6 bases each). Trimming cost V 0 bases and J 4 bases, with 17 bases left between them. The CDR3 covers 17 residues. The germline CDR1 and CDR2 sequences are SGDLS and YYNGEE.

In the case of this clonotype: A much larger clone is a single base away; this may be a read error. The gene calls are TRBV20-1 and TRBJ2-5; 7 bases are shared with TRBD1. This CDR3 region has 15 residues. In germline, CDR1 is DFQATT, CDR2 SNEGSKA (reference sequence). The CDR3 DNA reads TGCAATGCTAGCAGCCCGGGGACAGTCCAAGAGACCCAGTACTTC. Translated, it gives CNASSPGTVQETQYF.

This clonotype was counted only a few times. The rearrangement joins TRBV12-3 or TRBV12-4 to TRBJ1-1; D is perhaps TRBD1 (6 bases). Trimming removed 3 bases at V and 4 bases at J, with 9 bases between. CDR3 length: 13 residues. CDR3 sequence reads: CASSFSRGTEAFF. DNA for the CDR3: TGTGCCAGCAGTTTCTCCAGGGGCACTGAAGCTTTCTTT.

This clonotype appeared a few times. This chain connects TRBV15 to TRBJ1-5; 10 bases line up with TRBD1. The germline CDR1 and CDR2 sequences are LNHNV and YYDKDF (reference sequence). This CDR3 is 14 amino acids long. After removal of 5 bases from V and 7 bases from J, the junction contained 5 bases not matched to a gene. The DNA of the CDR3 is TGTGCCACCAGCCCGACAGGGGGCCGGCAGCCCCAGCATTTT. Translating gives CATSPTGGRQPQHF. The full variable domain, completed using reference TRBV15 and TRBJ1-5, is DAMVIQNPRYQVTQFGKPVTLSCSQTLNHNVMYWYQQKSSQAPKLLFHYYDKDFNNEADTPDNFQSRRPNTSFCFLDIRSPGLGDTAMYLCATSPTGGRQPQHFGDGTRLSIL.